This TCR beta chain was captured by sequencing in a study of human T cells and chemical hapten exposure. Per the authors' pipeline: Sample-level TCR yields exhibited a median of around 90,000, with a range of about 20,000 to 690,600. TCRdb recomputed calls from the 5' RACE reads with MiXCR, one row per CDR3 protein. TCRdb assigned the V and J calls; the authors' analysis was not used. The table has tens of thousands of distinct CDR3 sequences, 7% to 8% seen once. In its sample, this clonotype was seen a few times. The CDR3 has 15 residues. V was pared by 0 bases and J by 3 bases, with 4 bases of the junction left unmatched. Looked up from germline, CDR1 is LNHNV and CDR2 is YYDKDF (reference sequence). The authors' total RNA extraction used unfractionated whole blood.

The clonotype comes from a male donor in good health. V gene TRBV15 combines with J gene TRBJ2-5, with 7 bases identical to TRBD1. The DNA for the CDR3 is TGTGCCACCAGCAGAGATCGGACAGGTGAAGAGACCCAGTACTTC. Protein sequence: CATSRDRTGEETQYF.